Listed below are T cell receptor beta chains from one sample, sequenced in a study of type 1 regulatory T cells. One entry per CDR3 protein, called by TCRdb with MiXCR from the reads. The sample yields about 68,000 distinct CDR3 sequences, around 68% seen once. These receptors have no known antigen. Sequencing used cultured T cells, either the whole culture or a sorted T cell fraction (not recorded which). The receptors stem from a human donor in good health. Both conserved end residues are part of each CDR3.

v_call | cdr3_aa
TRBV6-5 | CASSDFSPPDTQYF
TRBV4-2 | CAISQASLADQETQYF
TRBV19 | CASSIKLRTSGSNKQFF
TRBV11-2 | CASSFFPGNYEQYF
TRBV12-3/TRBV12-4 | CASSRRGLAAF
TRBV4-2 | CASSQVKRLEREFLETQYF
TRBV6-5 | CASSTQHGNTIYF
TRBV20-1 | CSAPRTSGRTYNEQFF
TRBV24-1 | CATGAGSNQPQHF
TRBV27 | CASSLFPFRTDMVGEQYF
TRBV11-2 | CASSFDRGGEKLFF
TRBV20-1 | CSARTGIGTGELFF
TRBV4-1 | CASSQDHSSGVANTGELFF
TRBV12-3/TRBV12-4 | CASSLGHDEQYF
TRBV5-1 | CASSPGTSGTPPAYEQYF
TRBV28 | CASGTASANTGELFF
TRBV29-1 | CSVAEFASLKTEQFF
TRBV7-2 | CASSFLAGGGPDTQYF
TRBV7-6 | CASSLATSTDTQYF
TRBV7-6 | CASSLAAEQFF
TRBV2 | CASSRGGRGTFF
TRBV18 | CASSPRTDTGELFF
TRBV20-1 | CSANISPGHPSYEQYF
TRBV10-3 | CAISESGGSNQPQHF
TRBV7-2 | CASSLGVVTYEQYF
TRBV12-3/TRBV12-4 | CASRVAGGPAGELFF
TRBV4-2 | CASSQEYPGGPGTKETQYF
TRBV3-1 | CASSQGNLGDEQFF
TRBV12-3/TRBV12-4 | CASSTRGSGRAINEQFF
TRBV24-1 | CATSSDRGNYEQYF
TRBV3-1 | CASSQAGPNSGNTIYF
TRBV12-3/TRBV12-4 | CASSFRAGELFF
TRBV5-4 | CASSPEGGRSNTGELFF
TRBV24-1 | CATSEHQDRYTDTQYF
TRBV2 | CASSEGGLAGPQFF
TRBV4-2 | CASSHPPGQGGEQYF
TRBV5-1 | CASSVGTVNSPLHF
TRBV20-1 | CSARDLALANTHNEQFF
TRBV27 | CASSLWPSGRATGETQYF
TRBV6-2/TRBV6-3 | CASRTTRDYTGELFF
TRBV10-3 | CAISEPPSSYEQYF
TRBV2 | CASSREDLNQPQHF
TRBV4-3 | CASGAGDNRDTQYF
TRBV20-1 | CSASPTGIHGYTF
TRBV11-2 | CASSSRLAATNEQFF
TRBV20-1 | CSAIQGAGELFF
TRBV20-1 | CSARSVTSERTDTQYF
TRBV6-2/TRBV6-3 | CASVGTSGTLHYNEQFF
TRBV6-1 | CASTRRKSEPQHF
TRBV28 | CASSLVAVHGEQYF